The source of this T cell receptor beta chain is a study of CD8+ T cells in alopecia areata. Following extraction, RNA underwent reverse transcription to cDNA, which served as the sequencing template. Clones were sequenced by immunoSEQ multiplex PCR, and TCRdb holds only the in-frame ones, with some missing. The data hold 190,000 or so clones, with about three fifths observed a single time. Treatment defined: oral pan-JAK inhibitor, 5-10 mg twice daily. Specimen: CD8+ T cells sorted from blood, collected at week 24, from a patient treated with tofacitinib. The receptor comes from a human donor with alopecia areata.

In nucleotides, the CDR3 is TGTGCCAGCAGCCTAGGGGCAACGAGCACAGATACGCAGTATTTT. The encoded protein is CASSLGATSTDTQYF. This chain connects TRBV7-2 to TRBJ2-3, with TRBD1 as a possible D gene (5 bases). The CDR3 runs 15 residues. The germline CDR1 and CDR2 sequences are SGHTA and FQGNSA. Trimming pared 5 bases from V and 0 bases from J, leaving 12 bases between.